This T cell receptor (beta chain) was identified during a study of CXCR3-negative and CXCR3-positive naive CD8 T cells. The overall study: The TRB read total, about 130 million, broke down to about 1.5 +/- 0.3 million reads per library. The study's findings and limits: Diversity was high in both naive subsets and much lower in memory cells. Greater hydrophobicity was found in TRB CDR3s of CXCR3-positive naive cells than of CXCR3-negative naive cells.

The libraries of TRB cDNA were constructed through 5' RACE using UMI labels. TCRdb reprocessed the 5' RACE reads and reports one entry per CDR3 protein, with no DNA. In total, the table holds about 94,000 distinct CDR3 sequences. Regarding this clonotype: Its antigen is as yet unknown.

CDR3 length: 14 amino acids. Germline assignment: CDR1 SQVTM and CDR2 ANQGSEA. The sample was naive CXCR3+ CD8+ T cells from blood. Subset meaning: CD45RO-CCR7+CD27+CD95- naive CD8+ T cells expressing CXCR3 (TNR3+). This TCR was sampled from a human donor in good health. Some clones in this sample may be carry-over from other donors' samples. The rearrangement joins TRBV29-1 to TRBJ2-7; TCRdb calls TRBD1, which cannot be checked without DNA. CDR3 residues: CSVLPQGQGYGQYF.